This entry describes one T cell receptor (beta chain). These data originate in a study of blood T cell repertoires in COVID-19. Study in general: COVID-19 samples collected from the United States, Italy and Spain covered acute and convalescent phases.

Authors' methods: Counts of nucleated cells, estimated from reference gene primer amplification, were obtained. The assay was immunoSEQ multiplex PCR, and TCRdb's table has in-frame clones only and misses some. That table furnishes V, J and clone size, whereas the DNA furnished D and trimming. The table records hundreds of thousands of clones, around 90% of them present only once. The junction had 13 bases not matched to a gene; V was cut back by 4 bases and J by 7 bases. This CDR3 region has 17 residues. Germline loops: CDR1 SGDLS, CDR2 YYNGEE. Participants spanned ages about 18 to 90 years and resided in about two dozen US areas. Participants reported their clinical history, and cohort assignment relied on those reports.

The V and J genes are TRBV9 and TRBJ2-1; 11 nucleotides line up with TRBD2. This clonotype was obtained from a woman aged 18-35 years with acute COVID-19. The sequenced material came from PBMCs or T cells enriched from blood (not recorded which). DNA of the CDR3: TGTGCCAGCAGCCCTCACCTAGCGGGAGGTCCAAGAAATGAGCAGTTCTTC. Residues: CASSPHLAGGPRNEQFF.